Shown below are 12 T cell receptor beta chains from a single sample sequenced in a study of blood T cell repertoires in COVID-19. TCRdb's table, derived via immunoSEQ multiplex PCR, lists solely in-frame clones and lacks some. Of about 240,000 clones listed, more than 75% are singletons. Sequencing input: peripheral blood. Source of these receptors: a woman in her thirties or forties who had recovered from COVID-19.

V is TRBV7-2 and J is TRBJ1-2; D is unresolved. The V end lost 5 bases, the J end lost 4 bases, and 11 bases lay between the germline ends. Germline lookup yields CDR1 SGHTA and CDR2 FQGNSA. The CDR3 consists of 13 residues. The CDR3 sequence is CASSPGPGYGYTF. The CDR3 DNA reads TGTGCCAGCAGCCCCGGTCCGGGCTATGGCTACACCTTC.

The chain joins TRBV2 to TRBJ2-7, with a tentative D call TRBD1 (6 bases). Germline V lookup: CDR1 SNHLY, CDR2 FYNNEI. The V end lost 3 bases, the J end lost 4 bases, and 7 bases lay between the germline ends. This CDR3 comprises 12 residues. CDR3 nucleotide sequence: TGTGCCAGCAGTGACAGGGGTTACGAGCAGTACTTC. Its translation is CASSDRGYEQYF.

The chain is built from TRBV19 and TRBJ2-7; possibly TRBD2 for D (6 bases). Germline CDR1 is LNHDA and CDR2 is SQIVND (reference sequence). The CDR3 has 13 amino acids. V was clipped by 6 bases and J by 4 bases, with 13 bases between them. CDR3 coding DNA: TGTGCCAGTAGCCCTAGGCGGGGTTACGAGCAGTACTTC. Translating gives CASSPRRGYEQYF.

The chain has TRBV19 and TRBJ1-5; D uncertain. V was pared by 0 bases and J by 11 bases, with 8 bases between. The CDR3 totals 12 residues. Germline values: CDR1 LNHDA, CDR2 SQIVND (reference sequence). The DNA for the CDR3 is TGTGCCAGTAGTATAGATCCGCGGTCCCAGCATTTT. Protein product: CASSIDPRSQHF.

This sequence joins TRBV6-5 and TRBJ1-1; 10 nucleotides line up with TRBD1. Trimming cost V 4 bases and J 4 bases; bases outside gene matches: 6. This CDR3 comprises 15 residues. In germline, CDR1 is MNHEY, CDR2 SVGAGI. The CDR3 sequence is CASSSRQGAVTEAFF. CDR3 sequence (DNA): TGTGCCAGCAGTTCCCGACAGGGGGCGGTCACTGAAGCTTTCTTT.

V is TRBV7-2 and J is TRBJ1-5; tentatively, D is TRBD1 (6 bases). Germline assignment: CDR1 SGHTA and CDR2 FQGNSA. V was clipped by 6 bases and J by 2 bases, with 11 bases between them. CDR3 length: 14 residues. The CDR3, as DNA: TGTGCCAGCAGGCAACCAGGGGGCAATCAGCCCCAGCATTTT. Protein sequence: CASRQPGGNQPQHF.

Here the CDR3 reads CASSFGSGANVLTF. CDR3 coding DNA: TGTGCCAGCAGCTTCGGGTCTGGGGCCAACGTCCTGACTTTC. The genes are TRBV14 and TRBJ2-6; D remains unclear. CDR1 and CDR2 from the germline V gene are SGHDN and FVKESK. V dropped 5 bases and J dropped 1 base, with 6 bases sitting between them. The CDR3 extends over 14 amino acids.

This rearrangement joins TRBV13 to TRBJ1-4; 7 nucleotides line up with TRBD1. CDR3 size: 14 residues. V lost 5 bases, J lost 5 bases, and 5 bases stayed unmatched. Germline loops: CDR1 PRHDT, CDR2 FYEKMQ (reference sequence). In DNA form, the CDR3 reads TGTGCCAGCAGCCCGGGACAGTTGAATGAAAAACTGTTTTTT. Its translation: CASSPGQLNEKLFF.

The genes are TRBV9 and TRBJ1-1; TRBD1 might be the D (5 bases). The CDR3 runs to 13 residues. Trimming shortened V by 4 bases and J by 5 bases, and 12 bases separated the two germline ends. The germline V gene has CDR1 SGDLS and CDR2 YYNGEE. In DNA, the CDR3 is TGTGCCAGCAGCCCCTCGGGGGAGACTGAAGCTTTCTTT. Amino acids: CASSPSGETEAFF.

The CDR3 protein is CATAVGGRAQGELFF. CDR3 bases: TGTGCCACCGCGGTGGGCGGGAGGGCCCAGGGGGAGCTGTTTTTT. The rearrangement links TRBV6-5 to TRBJ2-2; TRBD2 matches at 9 bases. This CDR3 spans 15 amino acids. Trimming removed 10 bases from V and 8 bases from J; junction bases left unmatched: 14. Germline V gene sequence: CDR1 MNHEY, CDR2 SVGAGI.

The rearrangement joins TRBV28 to TRBJ1-2; D is undetermined. V lost 5 bases and J lost 0, with 7 bases in between. CDR1 is MDHEN and CDR2 is SYDVKM in the germline V gene. The CDR3 spans 13 residues. CDR3 residues: CASSQAPNYGYTF. DNA for the CDR3: TGTGCCAGCAGTCAGGCCCCTAACTATGGCTACACCTTC.

The CDR3 loop is CASSTRGTSGIRGETQYF. CDR3 DNA sequence: TGTGCCAGTAGTACCCGGGGTACTAGCGGGATTAGGGGAGAGACCCAGTACTTC. The gene calls are TRBV19 and TRBJ2-5; TRBD2 matches at 10 bases. Unmatched junction bases numbered 15, after V lost 4 bases and J lost 4 bases. The CDR3 is 18 amino acids. Germline loops: CDR1 LNHDA, CDR2 SQIVND (reference sequence).